This T cell receptor (beta chain) was sequenced for a study of T cell responses to AZD1222 COVID-19 vaccine. General study findings and limits: Spike was spanned by vaccine-associated CD4 TCRs, which were dominant at 160-218 and 743-854. A mostly white British donor set with more females was recruited, and clonal diversity was possibly underestimated.

Sequencing was performed with immunoSEQ multiplex PCR; in TCRdb, only in-frame clones are kept and a portion is missing. The table records roughly 130,000 clones, 86% of them present only once. This clone was detected only once. No antigen is known for it. The CDR3 sequence is 14 residues long. The germline gives CDR1 MNHNY, CDR2 SVGAGI (reference sequence). V lost 5 bases to trimming and J lost 8 bases; unmatched junction nucleotides: 7. The sample was peripheral blood, taken on day 0 of AZD1222 vaccination. V is TRBV6-6 and J is TRBJ1-4; 8 bases match TRBD1. This receptor was obtained from an adult in good health. The CDR3 spells CASSPGQASEKLFF. The CDR3 DNA is TGTGCCAGCAGTCCGGGACAGGCGTCCGAAAAACTGTTTTTT.